These 2 T cell receptor beta chains were all obtained from the same sample, sequenced in a study of T cells of healthy individuals. MiXCR was run by TCRdb on the 5' RACE reads, yielding one entry per CDR3 protein. This table has about 96,000 distinct CDR3 sequences, 17% appearing once. These receptor sequences come from a human donor in good health.

This clonotype has more than one count but fewer than ten. The chain recombines TRBV7-2 with TRBJ2-2; no clear D gene. Trimming shortened V by 3 bases and J by 4 bases, and 9 bases separated the two germline ends. This CDR3 has 14 amino acids. Germline loops: CDR1 SGHTA, CDR2 FQGNSA. CDR3 nucleotide sequence: TGTGCCAGCAGCTTTTGGGATCCCACCGGGGAGCTGTTTTTT. It is translated as CASSFWDPTGELFF. The entire variable domain, with the rest obtained from reference TRBV7-2 and TRBJ2-2, is as follows: GAGVSQSPSNKVTEKGKDVELRCDPISGHTALYWYRQSLGQGLEFLIYFQGNSAPDKSGLPSDRFSAERTGGSVSTLTIQRTQQEDSAVYLCASSFWDPTGELFFGEGSRLTVL.

This chain connects TRBV12-5 to TRBJ2-5; 7 nucleotides align to TRBD1. The germline V gene encodes CDR1 LGHNT and CDR2 FRNRAP. CDR3 length: 15 amino acids. V shed 1 base and J 5 bases; nucleotides not matched to a gene: 7. CDR3 loop: CASGLGTTGLETQYF. CDR3 bases: TGTGCTAGTGGTTTGGGCACGACAGGGTTGGAGACCCAGTACTTC.